This entry lists 14 T cell receptor beta chains sequenced from one sample in a study of T-cell memory formation after mild COVID-19. TCRdb processed the 5' RACE reads anew with MiXCR; each CDR3 protein has one entry. Of 300,000 to 400,000 distinct CDR3 sequences listed, 28% are singletons. Sequences were obtained from PBMCs or a T cell subset sorted from them (not recorded which). Every receptor here comes from an adult woman who had mild COVID-19 (a few samples of this study predate the infection). Cell type and time point are not known.

The chain recombines TRBV4-2 with TRBJ2-1; possibly TRBD1 for D (5 bases). The V gene's germline CDR1 is LGHNA and CDR2 YNFKEQ. V was cut by 0 bases and J by 6 bases, with 9 bases left in between. The CDR3 length is 14 residues. The CDR3 here is CASSQDQGLNEQFF. The DNA of the CDR3 is TGTGCCAGCAGCCAAGATCAGGGTCTCAATGAGCAGTTCTTC.

This chain connects TRBV11-1 to TRBJ2-3; D could derive from TRBD1 or TRBD2 (5 bases each). Trimming took off 8 bases at V and 3 bases at J, with 18 bases between the two ends. The CDR3 runs to 15 residues. The germline V gene encodes CDR1 SGHAT and CDR2 FQDESV (reference sequence). The CDR3 sequence: CASQPRFWGTDTQYF. CDR3 DNA sequence: TGTGCCAGCCAGCCCCGCTTTTGGGGGACAGATACGCAGTATTTT.

The rearrangement links TRBV9 to TRBJ2-5; D is uncertain. V lost 0 bases, J lost 4 bases, and 13 bases lay in between. This CDR3 comprises 15 residues. Germline-derived CDR1 and CDR2 are SGDLS and YYNGEE. CDR3 sequence: CASSVGETRRETQYF. CDR3 DNA sequence: TGTGCCAGCAGCGTAGGAGAAACAAGGAGAGAGACCCAGTACTTC.

The chain carries TRBV12-3 or TRBV12-4 and TRBJ2-3, with a tentative D call TRBD2 (6 bases). This CDR3 has 14 residues. Trimming removed 5 bases at V and 5 bases at J, with 14 bases between. CDR3 amino acids: CASSIAGRLDTQYF. CDR3 nucleotide sequence: TGTGCCAGCAGTATCGCGGGGAGACTAGATACGCAGTATTTT.

The V call is TRBV7-8, the J call TRBJ2-2; the D gene is possibly TRBD1 (5 bases). This CDR3 comprises 16 residues. Germline values: CDR1 SGHVS, CDR2 FQNEAQ. With 0 bases removed from V and 1 base from J, the gap between germline ends came to 9 bases. CDR3 nucleotides: TGTGCCAGCAGCTTAGCCTTCCAGGGGAACACCGGGGAGCTGTTTTTT. Its translation: CASSLAFQGNTGELFF.

The chain uses TRBV7-9 and TRBJ2-1; D may match TRBD1 or TRBD2 (5 bases each). CDR3 length equals 18 residues. V shed 1 base and J shed 4 bases, with 20 bases lying between them. The germline gives CDR1 SEHNR, CDR2 FQNEAQ (reference sequence). The CDR3 protein is CASSLVAVWGTVYNEQFF. The DNA for the CDR3 is TGTGCCAGCAGCTTAGTAGCTGTTTGGGGGACCGTTTACAATGAGCAGTTCTTC.

The chain is built from TRBV6-8 and TRBJ1-1; D unclear. Between the trimmed V and J ends, which lost 0 bases and 1 base, there was a span of 15 bases. From germline, CDR1 is MNHGY and CDR2 SAAAGT. CDR3 length: 17 residues. The CDR3 loop reads CASSYSIPGQQNTEAFF. In DNA, the CDR3 is TGTGCCAGCAGTTACTCGATACCCGGGCAGCAGAACACTGAAGCTTTCTTT.

This chain joins TRBV7-2 and TRBJ2-1; TRBD1 aligns across 9 bases. This CDR3 region has 15 residues. V was pared by 4 bases and J by 10 bases, with 11 bases of the junction left unmatched. CDR1 SGHTA and CDR2 FQGNSA come from the germline V gene. CDR3 nucleotide sequence: TGTGCCAGCAGCTCGTCCGGGACAGGGATTAAGGAGCAGTTCTTC. This encodes CASSSSGTGIKEQFF.

The table lists this clonotype with a count of one. The rearrangement links TRBV20-1 to TRBJ1-1; maybe TRBD1 (6 bases). The germline gives CDR1 DFQATT, CDR2 SNEGSKA (reference sequence). V dropped 1 base and J dropped 4 bases, with 13 bases sitting between them. This CDR3 region has 14 residues. The CDR3 here is CSARGTGFITEAFF. CDR3 DNA: TGCAGTGCTAGAGGCACAGGGTTTATCACTGAAGCTTTCTTT.

The rearrangement joins TRBV29-1 to TRBJ1-2; D is uncertain. Trimming shortened V by 7 bases and J by 4 bases, and 13 bases separated the two germline ends. This CDR3 spans 12 amino acids. From germline, CDR1 is SQVTM and CDR2 ANQGSEA. In DNA form, the CDR3 reads TGCAGCGCTGGGCGCCAGTCCTATGGCTACACCTTC. This gives the protein CSAGRQSYGYTF.

The chain uses TRBV12-3 or TRBV12-4 and TRBJ2-7; D remains ambiguous. CDR3 length: 16 amino acids. The V and J ends lost 4 bases and 6 bases respectively, with 22 bases between them. The CDR3 DNA reads as TGTGCCAGCAGTTCTCCACCGGTAGGCGCTCGGGCCGAGCAGTACTTC. Translation: CASSSPPVGARAEQYF.

The chain couples TRBV21-1 to TRBJ2-7; TRBD2 reflects the table's D call only, with no check against the DNA. TRBV21-1 is a listed pseudogene. The CDR3 is made up of 18 amino acids. The CDR3 spells CASSKEGSGRANTHEQYF. The DNA of the CDR3 is TGTGCCAGCAGCAAAGAAGGTAGCGGGAGGGCCAATACCCACGAGCAGTACTTC.

The genes are TRBV5-1 and TRBJ2-1; D possibly corresponds to TRBD1 (6 bases). Between the trimmed V and J ends, which lost 1 base and 2 bases, there was a span of 10 bases. This CDR3 has 15 residues. Germline CDR1 and CDR2: SGHRS and YFSETQ. The chain's CDR3 is CASSLPRDTYNEQFF. CDR3 nucleotide sequence: TGCGCCAGCAGCTTGCCCAGGGACACCTACAATGAGCAGTTCTTC.

The chain uses TRBV3-1 and TRBJ1-1, with TRBD1 as a possible D gene (6 bases). Trimming pared 6 bases from V and 1 base from J, leaving 12 bases between. Germline CDR1 LGHDT, CDR2 YNNKEL (reference sequence). The CDR3 spans 14 residues. DNA of the CDR3: TGTGCCAGCAGGGACAGCGGGGGGAACACTGAAGCTTTCTTT. The encoded protein is CASRDSGGNTEAFF.